What follows are 17 T cell receptor beta chains derived from one specimen sequenced in a study of T cells in Graves' hyperthyroidism and ophthalmopathy. Amplified TCR beta CDR3 regions derived from RNA transcripts. First-round RT-PCR targeting the TCR CDR3 was performed with the HTBI primer set. TCRdb re-derived calls from the multiplex PCR reads in MiXCR, one entry per CDR3 protein. Of 650,000 to 800,000 distinct CDR3 sequences in the sample, just under 45% are singletons; the top ten hold roughly 7.2%. The sequenced material came from peripheral blood or thyroid tissue (not recorded which). The receptors were sampled from an adult man with Graves' disease, either hyperthyroidism or ophthalmopathy (not recorded which).

The J gene is TRBJ1-2, the V gene TRBV19; D is perhaps TRBD1 (6 bases). CDR1 and CDR2 from the germline V gene are LNHDA and SQIVND (reference sequence). V lost 3 bases and J lost 2, with 13 bases in between. The CDR3 is 15 amino acids. The CDR3 region is CASSIKGGGNYGYTF. For the CDR3, the DNA is TGTGCCAGTAGTATTAAGGGGGGCGGAAACTATGGCTACACCTTC.

Here the CDR3 reads CASSPVTVMNTEAFF. CDR3 bases: TGTGCCAGCTCACCAGTGACAGTCATGAACACTGAAGCTTTCTTT. The genes are TRBV2 and TRBJ1-1, with D perhaps TRBD1 (5 bases). V gave up 8 bases and J gave up 0 bases, with 16 bases separating them. Looked up from germline, CDR1 is SNHLY and CDR2 is FYNNEI. The CDR3 has 15 amino acids.

This clonotype has ten or more counts. Here the CDR3 DNA reads TGTGCCACCAGTGCTCGGGCAGGGCTCGGGGAGCAGTACTTC. As protein: CATSARAGLGEQYF. V gene TRBV24-1 combines with J gene TRBJ2-7; D possibly corresponds to TRBD1 (5 bases). V gave up 5 bases and J gave up 7 bases, with 17 bases separating them. This CDR3 spans 14 amino acids. Germline assignment: CDR1 KGHDR and CDR2 SFDVKD.

This chain uses TRBV2 with TRBJ1-2; the match to TRBD1 covers 9 bases. The CDR3 runs to 13 residues. Per germline, CDR1 SNHLY and CDR2 FYNNEI. V was clipped by 5 bases and J by 8 bases; unmatched bases: 6. CDR3 in DNA: TGTGCCAGCAGTCGGGACAGGGTTCAAGGCTACACCTTC. It translates to CASSRDRVQGYTF. The full variable domain, its missing parts supplied by reference TRBV2 and TRBJ1-2, is EPEVTQTPSHQVTQMGQEVILRCVPISNHLYFYWYRQILGQKVEFLVSFYNNEISEKSEIFDDQFSVERPDGSNFTLKIRSTKLEDSAMYFCASSRDRVQGYTFGSGTRLTVV.

This clonotype was seen many times. This chain joins TRBV20-1 and TRBJ2-5; D unclear. This CDR3 region has 14 residues. Trimming removed 0 bases from V and 1 base from J, with 9 bases in between. CDR1 and CDR2 from the germline V gene are DFQATT and SNEGSKA (reference sequence). CDR3 nucleotide sequence: TGCAGTGCTAGAGATTTGCGGATCCAAGAGACCCAGTACTTC. It yields the protein CSARDLRIQETQYF.

Turning to this clonotype: The junction shows a germline mismatch at one end, possibly a read error. CDR3 in amino acids: CSALSFRMSSNRPQHF. In DNA, the CDR3 is TGCAGTGCTCTCTCTTTTAGAATGTCTAGCAATCGGCCCCAGCATTTT. The V and J genes are TRBV20-1 and TRBJ1-5; D is unclear. This CDR3 is 16 amino acids long. Germline-derived CDR1 and CDR2 are DFQATT and SNEGSKA (reference sequence).

The chain combines TRBV6-1 with TRBJ1-2, with 7 bases that match TRBD1. The ends lost 7 bases at V and 8 bases at J; junction bases unmatched: 13. Germline V gene lookup returns CDR1 MNHNS and CDR2 SASEGT. This CDR3 region has 14 residues. The CDR3, as DNA: TGTGCCAGCACCCTACGCACAGGGGCCGAGGGCTACACCTTC. Translation gives CASTLRTGAEGYTF.

This chain uses TRBV6-6 with TRBJ2-5; maybe TRBD2 (6 bases). The CDR3 runs 14 residues. The germline V gene encodes CDR1 MNHNY and CDR2 SVGAGI (reference sequence). Trimming stripped 6 bases from V and 5 bases from J, with 16 bases between. The CDR3 is CASRTGGVVETQYF. In DNA form, the CDR3 reads TGTGCCAGCAGAACCGGGGGAGTGGTTGAGACCCAGTACTTC.

V usage is TRBV29-1 and J usage is TRBJ1-2; no definite D call. The germline CDR1 and CDR2 sequences are SQVTM and ANQGSEA. The CDR3 extends over 11 amino acids. V was trimmed by 6 bases and J by 10 bases, leaving 15 bases between them. The CDR3 DNA is TGCAGCGTGAACGACGGCTACACCTACACCTTC. Its protein product is CSVNDGYTYTF.

This clonotype was found many times. The chain employs TRBV7-2 and TRBJ1-3; D remains ambiguous. CDR3 length: 14 residues. The germline gives CDR1 SGHTA, CDR2 FQGNSA. V shed 2 bases and J shed 0 bases, with 5 bases lying between them. CDR3 loop: CASSLMSSGNTIYF. The CDR3 region has the DNA TGTGCCAGCAGCTTAATGAGCTCTGGAAACACCATATATTTT.

The CDR3 loop reads CASGEWGMNTEAFF. The CDR3 DNA reads TGTGCCAGCGGGGAATGGGGCATGAACACTGAAGCTTTCTTT. The rearrangement links TRBV25-1 to TRBJ1-1; the D gene is possibly TRBD1 (5 bases). CDR1 and CDR2 from the germline V gene are MGHDK and SYGVNS. V lost 8 bases, J lost 0 bases, and 13 bases lay in between. The CDR3 runs 14 residues.

The V call is TRBV20-1, the J call TRBJ2-5; D is undetermined. Germline CDR1 is DFQATT and CDR2 is SNEGSKA (reference sequence). V lost 5 bases and J 4 bases, leaving 23 bases between the germline ends. This CDR3 contains 16 residues. CDR3 in amino acids: CSAPGFGLLGIETQYF. The CDR3 nucleotides read TGCAGTGCTCCCGGTTTTGGGCTGTTAGGGATAGAGACCCAGTACTTC.

The V call is TRBV7-6, the J call TRBJ1-5, with TRBD1 matching 7 bases. The J segment lost 2 bases and the V segment lost 5 bases, leaving 9 bases of the junction unmatched. The CDR3 length is 16 residues. Germline V gene data show CDR1 as SGHVS and CDR2 as FNYEAQ. The CDR3 coding sequence is TGTGCCAGCAGCCAACTGACAGGGTTGGGCAATCAGCCCCAGCATTTT. Encoded protein: CASSQLTGLGNQPQHF.

This clonotype showed up just a few times. The chain carries TRBV6-5 and TRBJ1-2, with D possibly matching TRBD1 (5 bases). CDR3 size: 13 residues. With 6 bases removed from V and 3 bases from J, the gap between germline ends came to 11 bases. Germline CDR1 is MNHEY and CDR2 is SVGAGI. Here the CDR3 reads CASSAWGDYGYTF. CDR3 DNA sequence: TGTGCCAGCAGCGCCTGGGGGGACTATGGCTACACCTTC.

This clonotype has a count of ten or more. The J gene is TRBJ2-7, the V gene TRBV9; TRBD2 is a possible D gene (5 bases). Trimming took off 0 bases at V and 4 bases at J, with 11 bases between the two ends. This CDR3 has 14 amino acids. From germline, CDR1 is SGDLS and CDR2 YYNGEE. CDR3 coding DNA: TGTGCCAGCAGCGTAGAAGGGAGAGCGTACGAGCAGTACTTC. This gives the protein CASSVEGRAYEQYF.

The V and J genes are TRBV29-1 and TRBJ1-1; weak D call: TRBD1 (5 bases). The V end was cut by 6 bases, the J end by 1 base, with 18 bases between. The CDR3 length is 15 residues. Per germline, CDR1 SQVTM and CDR2 ANQGSEA. CDR3 DNA: TGCAGCGTGGCGTTTGGGGGGTTGAAGAACACTGAAGCTTTCTTT. It specifies CSVAFGGLKNTEAFF.

This clonotype was picked up a small number of times. This sequence joins TRBV6-1 and TRBJ1-5; a weak D match, TRBD1 (5 bases). Looked up from germline, CDR1 is MNHNS and CDR2 is SASEGT. The length of the CDR3 is 15 residues. V was shortened by 3 bases and J by 0 bases, with 9 bases between the two germline ends. The CDR3 sequence is CASSDGTVSNQPQHF. CDR3 coding DNA: TGTGCCAGCAGTGACGGGACGGTTAGCAATCAGCCCCAGCATTTT.